The present T cell receptor (beta chain) was sequenced within a study of T cell changes during pregnancy in multiple sclerosis. The table came from immunoSEQ multiplex PCR; TCRdb's copy has only in-frame clones and leaves some out. The sample lists around 40,000 clones, more than 85% occurring once. CDR3 length equals 15 residues. Germline assignment: CDR1 MNHNS and CDR2 SASEGT. Trimming took off 5 bases at V and 0 bases at J, with 13 bases between the two ends. The V gene is TRBV6-1, the J gene TRBJ1-2, with D possibly TRBD1 on 5 matching bases. The sequences come from CD4+ T cells from peripheral blood mononuclear cells, collected in the second trimester of pregnancy. This clonotype was sampled from a female donor with multiple sclerosis, enrolled in a pregnancy study. The CDR3 bases are TGTGCCAGCAGTCTGCACGGGGGAGCTAACTATGGCTACACCTTC. It specifies CASSLHGGANYGYTF.